The 23 T cell receptor beta chains reported below all come from one sample, sequenced in a study of T cell responses to AZD1222 COVID-19 vaccine. Clones were sequenced by immunoSEQ multiplex PCR, and TCRdb holds only the in-frame ones, with some missing. The table has 130,000 to 150,000 clones, about 86% seen once. The source was peripheral blood, collected 28 days after the second AZD1222 dose. The receptors originated from an adult who received the AZD1222 COVID-19 vaccine.

V and J are TRBV7-8 and TRBJ1-5; no firm D call. This CDR3 contains 14 residues. Trimming took 1 base from V and 9 from J, leaving 13 bases between them. In germline, CDR1 is SGHVS, CDR2 FQNEAQ. Here the CDR3 reads CASSLEGFALPQHF. As DNA, the CDR3 is TGTGCCAGCAGCTTAGAGGGTTTCGCCTTGCCCCAGCATTTT.

The CDR3 region is CASSQVDSTDTQYF. The DNA for the CDR3 is TGTGCCAGCAGCCAGGTTGACAGTACAGATACGCAGTATTTT. The V and J genes are TRBV4-2 and TRBJ2-3, with a possible D match to TRBD1 (5 bases). This CDR3 region has 14 residues. Germline V gives CDR1 LGHNA, CDR2 YNFKEQ. The V and J ends lost 3 bases and 3 bases respectively, with 10 bases between them.

The genes are TRBV10-3 and TRBJ1-2; the D is unclear. The CDR3 is 12 amino acids. Per the germline V gene, CDR1 is ENHRY and CDR2 is SYGVKD. V gave up 6 bases and J gave up 1 base, with 6 bases separating them. Written as DNA, the CDR3 is TGTGCCATCAGCGGCAGTAACTATGGCTACACCTTC. This encodes CAISGSNYGYTF.

V is TRBV19 and J is TRBJ2-6; TRBD1 is a possible D gene (6 bases). Trimming cost V 7 bases and J 2 bases, with 12 bases left between them. The CDR3 length is 15 residues. Germline lookup yields CDR1 LNHDA and CDR2 SQIVND (reference sequence). The CDR3 region is CASTLGAAGANVLTF. For the CDR3, the DNA is TGTGCCAGTACGTTGGGGGCTGCTGGGGCCAACGTCCTGACTTTC.

This clone was seen once. The chain combines TRBV11-2 with TRBJ1-6, with a possible D match to TRBD1 (6 bases). The V gene lost 4 bases and the J gene lost 6 bases, with 10 bases spanning the gap. This CDR3 spans 14 amino acids. In germline, CDR1 is SGHAT, CDR2 FQNNGV. CDR3: CASSSWTANSPLHF. The DNA of the CDR3 is TGTGCCAGCAGCTCCTGGACAGCTAATTCACCCCTCCACTTT.

V is TRBV27 and J is TRBJ1-4; D remains ambiguous. CDR1 and CDR2 (germline): MNHEY, SMNVEV (reference sequence). The V and J ends lost 2 bases and 7 bases respectively, with 11 bases between them. The CDR3 runs to 14 residues. CDR3 nucleotides: TGTGCCAGCAGTTTACGCCCTGCAGGTGAAAAACTGTTTTTT. Its translation: CASSLRPAGEKLFF.

This clone was picked up a small number of times. The chain links TRBV27 to TRBJ1-4; 7 bases agree with TRBD1. The CDR3 is 14 residues long. The junction had 13 bases not matched to a gene; V was cut back by 5 bases and J by 13 bases. Per germline, CDR1 MNHEY and CDR2 SMNVEV (reference sequence). The CDR3 reads CASSPEQGRYRLFF. The DNA for the CDR3 is TGTGCCAGCAGTCCCGAACAGGGGAGATATAGACTGTTTTTT.

V gene TRBV11-1 combines with J gene TRBJ2-7, with D tentatively TRBD2 (6 bases). This CDR3 contains 13 residues. CDR1 and CDR2 (germline): SGHAT, FQDESV (reference sequence). V gave up 5 bases and J gave up 7 bases, with 15 bases separating them. The CDR3, as DNA: TGTGCCAGCAGCGTGGACTATGCTCGGGAGCAGTACTTC. Translating it yields CASSVDYAREQYF.

In its sample, this clone was seen once. The chain couples TRBV5-6 to TRBJ2-5, with a tentative D call TRBD2 (7 bases). This CDR3 region has 14 residues. Germline CDR1 SGHDT, CDR2 YYEEEE. Trimming removed 4 bases at V and 5 bases at J, with 15 bases between. This CDR3 reads CASSRGAGRETQYF. The DNA of the CDR3 is TGTGCCAGCAGCCGGGGGGCAGGGAGGGAGACCCAGTACTTC.

The chain uses TRBV9 and TRBJ2-3; D gene ambiguous. CDR1 is SGDLS and CDR2 is YYNGEE in the germline V gene. The CDR3 is 17 amino acids. The V gene lost 0 bases and the J gene lost 2 bases, with 16 bases spanning the gap. The DNA of the CDR3 is TGTGCCAGCAGCGTAGGCATCCCTCCGGGTGACACAGATACGCAGTATTTT. Translation gives CASSVGIPPGDTDTQYF.

V is TRBV20-1 and J is TRBJ2-1; D might be TRBD2 (5 bases). The CDR3 length is 10 residues. V was trimmed by 5 bases and J by 9 bases, leaving 8 bases between them. The germline gives CDR1 DFQATT, CDR2 SNEGSKA (reference sequence). This chain's CDR3 is CSAVGSEQFF. CDR3 nucleotides: TGCAGTGCTGTGGGGAGTGAGCAGTTCTTC.

The chain is built from TRBV20-1 and TRBJ1-1, with D tentatively TRBD1 (5 bases). With 8 bases removed from V and 1 base from J, the gap between germline ends came to 5 bases. The CDR3 totals 10 residues. Germline CDR1 and CDR2: DFQATT and SNEGSKA (reference sequence). CDR3 in DNA: TGCAGTACAGGGAACACTGAAGCTTTCTTT. It translates to CSTGNTEAFF.

The V call is TRBV5-4, the J call TRBJ2-7, with 13 bases that match TRBD2. CDR1 SGHNT and CDR2 YYREEE come from the germline V gene (reference sequence). The CDR3 runs 16 residues. Trimming cost V 4 bases and J 0 bases; bases outside gene matches: 4. This chain's CDR3 is CASSPTSGRSSYEQYF. The CDR3 DNA follows: TGTGCCAGCAGCCCGACTAGCGGGAGGAGCTCCTACGAGCAGTACTTC.

The table lists this clone with a count of one. This chain connects TRBV3-1 (or the pseudogene TRBV3-2) to TRBJ2-6, with D hard to call. Trimming took off 2 bases at V and 2 bases at J, with 13 bases between the two ends. The length of the CDR3 is 17 residues. Germline values: CDR1 LGHDT, CDR2 YNNKEL (reference sequence). CDR3 region: CASSQLQTGPGANVLTF. The CDR3 coding sequence is TGTGCCAGCAGCCAACTACAAACCGGGCCTGGGGCCAACGTCCTGACTTTC.

The rearrangement joins TRBV28 to TRBJ1-1; the match to TRBD1 covers 11 bases. This CDR3 contains 14 residues. Germline assignment: CDR1 MDHEN and CDR2 SYDVKM. The V segment lost 8 bases and the J segment 5 bases; nucleotides outside the gene matches: 7. The CDR3 loop reads CASFTGTGGTEAFF. The CDR3 region has the DNA TGTGCCAGCTTCACCGGGACAGGGGGGACTGAAGCTTTCTTT.

The V gene is TRBV13, the J gene TRBJ1-1; TRBD1 might be the D (5 bases). Germline CDR1 is PRHDT and CDR2 is FYEKMQ (reference sequence). The CDR3 consists of 13 residues. Between the trimmed V and J ends, which lost 0 bases and 5 bases, there was a span of 7 bases. The CDR3 DNA reads as TGTGCCAGCAGCTTAGGCAGGGATACTGAAGCTTTCTTT. Amino acid sequence: CASSLGRDTEAFF.

This chain uses TRBV18 with TRBJ2-7; a weak D match, TRBD2 (5 bases). V was cut by 3 bases and J by 4 bases, with 16 bases left in between. Germline V CDR1 and CDR2: KGHSH, LQKENI. The CDR3 sequence is 15 residues long. CDR3 bases: TGTGCCAGCTCACCCCCCGGCGGGCAAAAATACGAGCAGTACTTC. Translating it yields CASSPPGGQKYEQYF.

The chain is built from TRBV30 and TRBJ1-4; D is unclear. The CDR3 sequence is 10 residues long. Germline CDR1 and CDR2: GTSNPN and SVGIG (reference sequence). V was cut by 1 base and J by 8 bases, with 2 bases left in between. In DNA, the CDR3 is TGTGCCTGGAGTGGGGAAAAACTGTTTTTT. This encodes CAWSGEKLFF.

The rearrangement links TRBV28 to TRBJ2-3; TRBD2 agrees at 8 bases. The CDR3 sequence is 16 residues long. J was trimmed by 0 bases and V by 5 bases; bases with no gene match: 7. CDR1 is MDHEN and CDR2 is SYDVKM in the germline V gene. The CDR3 bases are TGTGCCAGCAGTCCTCTTAGCGGGGTGAGCACAGATACGCAGTATTTT. Its protein product is CASSPLSGVSTDTQYF.

The chain joins TRBV7-9 to TRBJ2-7; D remains unclear. Trimming removed 5 bases from V and 7 bases from J, with 9 bases in between. The CDR3 length is 11 residues. Germline loops: CDR1 SEHNR, CDR2 FQNEAQ (reference sequence). CDR3 loop: CASSVNGEQYF. The CDR3 DNA reads as TGTGCCAGCAGCGTAAACGGGGAGCAGTACTTC.

This sequence joins TRBV11-3 and TRBJ2-7; TRBD1 aligns across 8 bases. V lost 0 bases and J lost 6; bases outside the gene matches: 1. Germline lookup yields CDR1 SGHNT and CDR2 YENEEA. The CDR3 covers 13 residues. In DNA, the CDR3 is TGTGCCAGCAGCTTAGAAACAGGGGGCGAGCAGTACTTC. Protein sequence: CASSLETGGEQYF.

The chain uses TRBV28 and TRBJ1-5, with TRBD1 as a possible D gene (5 bases). Trimming stripped 3 bases from V and 1 base from J, with 10 bases between. This CDR3 is 15 amino acids long. Germline V gene data show CDR1 as MDHEN and CDR2 as SYDVKM. The CDR3 sequence: CASSFFTGSNQPQHF. CDR3 nucleotides: TGTGCCAGCAGTTTTTTTACAGGCAGCAATCAGCCCCAGCATTTT.

The rearrangement joins TRBV4-1 to TRBJ1-5; D ambiguous. The germline gives CDR1 MGHRA, CDR2 YSYEKL. The CDR3 sequence is 13 residues long. Trimming cost V 5 bases and J 5 bases, with 10 bases left between them. Here the CDR3 reads CASSLNTDQPQHF. CDR3 sequence (DNA): TGCGCCAGCAGCTTAAATACCGATCAGCCCCAGCATTTT.